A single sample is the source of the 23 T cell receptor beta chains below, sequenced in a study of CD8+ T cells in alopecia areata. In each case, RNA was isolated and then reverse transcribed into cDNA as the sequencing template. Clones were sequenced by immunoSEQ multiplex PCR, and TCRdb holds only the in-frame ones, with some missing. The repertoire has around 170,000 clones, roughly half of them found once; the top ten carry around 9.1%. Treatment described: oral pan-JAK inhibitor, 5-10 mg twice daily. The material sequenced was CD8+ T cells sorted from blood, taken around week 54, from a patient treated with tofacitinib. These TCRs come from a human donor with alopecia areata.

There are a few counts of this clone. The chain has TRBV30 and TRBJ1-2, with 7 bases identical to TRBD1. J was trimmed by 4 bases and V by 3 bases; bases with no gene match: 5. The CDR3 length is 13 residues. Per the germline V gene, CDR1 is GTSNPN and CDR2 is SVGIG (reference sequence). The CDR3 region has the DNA TGTGCCTGGAGGGTCCGGGACAGCTATGGCTACACCTTC. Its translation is CAWRVRDSYGYTF.

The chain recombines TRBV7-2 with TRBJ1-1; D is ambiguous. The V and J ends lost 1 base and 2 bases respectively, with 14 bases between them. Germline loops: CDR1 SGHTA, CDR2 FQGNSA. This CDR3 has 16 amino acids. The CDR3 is CASSLDLYGGNTEAFF. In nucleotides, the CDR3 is TGTGCCAGCAGCTTAGATCTTTATGGAGGAAACACTGAAGCTTTCTTT.

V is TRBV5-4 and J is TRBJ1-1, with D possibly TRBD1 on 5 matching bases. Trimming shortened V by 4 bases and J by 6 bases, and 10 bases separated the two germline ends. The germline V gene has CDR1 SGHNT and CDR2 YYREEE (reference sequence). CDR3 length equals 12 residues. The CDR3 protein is CASSPGRAEAFF. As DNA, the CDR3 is TGTGCCAGCAGCCCCGGCAGGGCTGAAGCTTTCTTT.

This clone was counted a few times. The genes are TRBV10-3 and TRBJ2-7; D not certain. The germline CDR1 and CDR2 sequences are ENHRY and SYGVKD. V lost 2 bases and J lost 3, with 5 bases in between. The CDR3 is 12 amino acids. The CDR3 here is CAISEGSYEQYF. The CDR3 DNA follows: TGTGCCATCAGTGAGGGTAGCTACGAGCAGTACTTC.

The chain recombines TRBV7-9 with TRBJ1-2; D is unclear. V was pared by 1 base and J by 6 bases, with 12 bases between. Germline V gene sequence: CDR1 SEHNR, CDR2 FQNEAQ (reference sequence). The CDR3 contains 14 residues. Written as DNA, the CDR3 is TGTGCCAGCAGCTTAGTTCTGGGAGTGGATGGCTACACCTTC. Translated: CASSLVLGVDGYTF.

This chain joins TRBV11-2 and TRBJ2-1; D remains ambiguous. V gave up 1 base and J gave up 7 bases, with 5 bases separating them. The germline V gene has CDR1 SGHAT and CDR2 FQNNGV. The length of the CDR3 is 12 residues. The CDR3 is CASSLGVNEQFF. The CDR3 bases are TGTGCCAGCAGCTTAGGAGTGAATGAGCAGTTCTTC.

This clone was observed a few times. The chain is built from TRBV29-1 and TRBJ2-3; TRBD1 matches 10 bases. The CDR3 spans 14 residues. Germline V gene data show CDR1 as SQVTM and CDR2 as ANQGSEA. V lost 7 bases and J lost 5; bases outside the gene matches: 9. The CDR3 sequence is CSAAWDRGGDTQYF. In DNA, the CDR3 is TGCAGCGCCGCGTGGGACAGGGGAGGAGATACGCAGTATTTT.

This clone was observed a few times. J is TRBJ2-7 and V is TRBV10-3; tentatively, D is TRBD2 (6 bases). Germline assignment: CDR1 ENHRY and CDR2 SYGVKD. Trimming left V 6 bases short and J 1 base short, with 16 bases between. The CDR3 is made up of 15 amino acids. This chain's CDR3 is CAISPTGTPSYEQYF. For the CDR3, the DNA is TGTGCCATCAGCCCTACCGGGACTCCTTCCTACGAGCAGTACTTC.

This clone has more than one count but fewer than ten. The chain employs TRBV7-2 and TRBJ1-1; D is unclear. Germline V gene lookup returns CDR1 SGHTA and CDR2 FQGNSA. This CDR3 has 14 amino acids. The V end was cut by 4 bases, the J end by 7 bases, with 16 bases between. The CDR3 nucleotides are TGTGCCAGCAGCTGGAGGAGTTCTTCCCATGAAGCTTTCTTT. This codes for CASSWRSSSHEAFF.

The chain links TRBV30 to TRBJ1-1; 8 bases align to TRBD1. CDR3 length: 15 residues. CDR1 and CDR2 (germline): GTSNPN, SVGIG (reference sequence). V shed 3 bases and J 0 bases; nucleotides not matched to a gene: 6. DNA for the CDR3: TGTGCCTGGAGCACCGGGACAGGAATGAACACTGAAGCTTTCTTT. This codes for CAWSTGTGMNTEAFF.

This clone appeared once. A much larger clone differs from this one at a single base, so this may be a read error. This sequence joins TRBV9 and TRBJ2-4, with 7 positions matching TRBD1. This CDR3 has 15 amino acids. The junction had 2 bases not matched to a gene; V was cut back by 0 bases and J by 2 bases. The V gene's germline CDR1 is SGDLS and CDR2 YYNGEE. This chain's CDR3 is CASSVATGTKNIQYF. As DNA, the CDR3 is TGTGCCAGCAGCGTAGCGACAGGGACCAAAAACATTCAGTACTTC.

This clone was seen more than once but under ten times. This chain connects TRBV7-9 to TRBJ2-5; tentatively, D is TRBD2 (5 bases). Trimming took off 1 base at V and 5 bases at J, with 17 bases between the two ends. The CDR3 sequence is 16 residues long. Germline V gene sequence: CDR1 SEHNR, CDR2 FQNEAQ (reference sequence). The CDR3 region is CASSLEGSTRGETQYF. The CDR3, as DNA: TGTGCCAGCAGCTTAGAGGGCAGCACACGAGGGGAGACCCAGTACTTC.

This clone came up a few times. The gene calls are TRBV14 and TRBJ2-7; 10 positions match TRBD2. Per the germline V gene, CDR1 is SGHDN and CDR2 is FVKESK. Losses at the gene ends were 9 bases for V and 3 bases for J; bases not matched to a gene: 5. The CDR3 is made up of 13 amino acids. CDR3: CASGLAENYEQYF. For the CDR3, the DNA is TGTGCCAGTGGACTAGCGGAAAACTACGAGCAGTACTTC.

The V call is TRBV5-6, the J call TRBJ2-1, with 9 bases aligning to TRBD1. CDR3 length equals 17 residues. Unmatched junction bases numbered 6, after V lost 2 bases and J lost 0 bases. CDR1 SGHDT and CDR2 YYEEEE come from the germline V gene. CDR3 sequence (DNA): TGTGCCAGCAGCTTCACCGGGACAGGGAGCTCCTACAATGAGCAGTTCTTC. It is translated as CASSFTGTGSSYNEQFF.

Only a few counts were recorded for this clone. The CDR3 bases are TGTGCCAGCAGTTCCAACAGGGGAGAGGGTAATCAGCCCCAGCATTTT. It specifies CASSSNRGEGNQPQHF. The chain uses TRBV6-5 and TRBJ1-5; the match to TRBD1 covers 7 bases. CDR1 MNHEY and CDR2 SVGAGI come from the germline V gene. J lost 4 bases, V lost 4 bases, and 10 bases had no gene match. The CDR3 covers 16 residues.

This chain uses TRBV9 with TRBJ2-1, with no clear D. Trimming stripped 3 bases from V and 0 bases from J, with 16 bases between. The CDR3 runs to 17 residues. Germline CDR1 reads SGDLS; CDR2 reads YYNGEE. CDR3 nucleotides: TGTGCCAGCAGCGGGACGGGTCCTCAGAGCTCCTACAATGAGCAGTTCTTC. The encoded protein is CASSGTGPQSSYNEQFF.

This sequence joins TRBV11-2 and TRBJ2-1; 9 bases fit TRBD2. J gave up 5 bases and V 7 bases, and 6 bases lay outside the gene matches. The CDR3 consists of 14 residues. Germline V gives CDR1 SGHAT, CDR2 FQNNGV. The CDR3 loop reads CASIGGGADNEQFF. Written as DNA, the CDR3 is TGTGCCAGCATCGGCGGGGGGGCCGACAATGAGCAGTTCTTC.

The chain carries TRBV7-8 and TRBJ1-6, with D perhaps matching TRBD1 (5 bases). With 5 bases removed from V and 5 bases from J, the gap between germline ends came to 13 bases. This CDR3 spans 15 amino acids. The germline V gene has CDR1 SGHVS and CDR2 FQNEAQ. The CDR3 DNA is TGTGCCAGCAGCCAAACAGGACGGGATAATTCACCCCTCCACTTT. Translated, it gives CASSQTGRDNSPLHF.

The chain's CDR3 is CAWNFANTEAFF. The CDR3 bases are TGTGCCTGGAATTTCGCCAACACTGAAGCTTTCTTT. This sequence joins TRBV30 and TRBJ1-1; no definite D call. V shed 4 bases and J shed 2 bases, with 8 bases lying between them. This CDR3 region has 12 residues. CDR1 and CDR2 from the germline V gene are GTSNPN and SVGIG (reference sequence).

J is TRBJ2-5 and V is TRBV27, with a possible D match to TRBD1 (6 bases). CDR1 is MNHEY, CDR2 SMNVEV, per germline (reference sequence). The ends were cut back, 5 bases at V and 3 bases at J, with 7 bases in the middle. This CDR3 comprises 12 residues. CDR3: CASSPGEETQYF. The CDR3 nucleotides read TGTGCCAGCAGTCCAGGGGAAGAGACCCAGTACTTC.

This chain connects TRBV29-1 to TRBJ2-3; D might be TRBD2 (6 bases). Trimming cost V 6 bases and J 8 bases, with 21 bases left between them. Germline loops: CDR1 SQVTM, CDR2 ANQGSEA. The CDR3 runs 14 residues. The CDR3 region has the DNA TGCAGCGTCAAAAAGGCTAGCGCCGAGGGTACGCAGTATTTT. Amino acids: CSVKKASAEGTQYF.

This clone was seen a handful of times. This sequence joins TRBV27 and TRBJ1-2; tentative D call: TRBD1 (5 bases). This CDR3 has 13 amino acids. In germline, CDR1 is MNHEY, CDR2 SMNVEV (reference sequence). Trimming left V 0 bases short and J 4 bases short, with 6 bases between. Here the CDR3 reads CASSLSGAYGYTF. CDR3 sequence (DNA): TGTGCCAGCAGTTTATCCGGGGCCTATGGCTACACCTTC.

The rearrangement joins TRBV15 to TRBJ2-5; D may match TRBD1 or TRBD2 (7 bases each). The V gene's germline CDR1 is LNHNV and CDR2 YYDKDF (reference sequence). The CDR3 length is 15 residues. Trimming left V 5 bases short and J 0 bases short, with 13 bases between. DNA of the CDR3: TGTGCCACCAGCCCGCAGGGGGGGTACCAAGAGACCCAGTACTTC. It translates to CATSPQGGYQETQYF.